The 16 T cell receptor beta chains given below trace back to one sample, sequenced in a study of blood T cells in healthy people across ages. PCR was performed a second time for about 7 to 12 cycles using a sample-barcoded 5' primer and a J-beta primer mix. MiXCR, run by TCRdb on the 5' RACE reads, gives a single entry per CDR3 protein. The table records about a million distinct CDR3 sequences, under 50% of them present only once. Sequencing used blood. All receptors come from a man aged 25-45 years in good health.

This chain links TRBV2 with TRBJ2-1; TRBD2 is a possible D gene (6 bases). The V gene lost 6 bases and the J gene lost 6 bases, with 9 bases spanning the gap. In germline, CDR1 is SNHLY, CDR2 FYNNEI. CDR3 size: 12 residues. CDR3 loop: CASREGLNEQFF. DNA for the CDR3: TGTGCCAGCAGGGAGGGGCTCAATGAGCAGTTCTTC.

The chain uses TRBV6-4 and TRBJ2-7; 9 bases fit TRBD2. Germline assignment: CDR1 MRHNA and CDR2 SNTAGT. Trimming cost V 8 bases and J 3 bases; bases outside gene matches: 11. This CDR3 has 15 residues. In nucleotides, the CDR3 is TGTGCCAGCTCAAGAGTAGCGGGAGTGGGCTACGAGCAGTACTTC. Translated: CASSRVAGVGYEQYF.

The chain uses TRBV7-2 and TRBJ2-3; D is perhaps TRBD1 or TRBD2 (6 bases each). Germline V lookup: CDR1 SGHTA, CDR2 FQGNSA. Trimming took 0 bases from V and 2 from J, leaving 12 bases between them. The CDR3 is 16 residues long. The CDR3 region is CASSLARGPHTDTQYF. DNA of the CDR3: TGTGCCAGCAGCTTAGCCCGGGGGCCTCACACAGATACGCAGTATTTT.

The sample holds a few counts of this clonotype. The chain employs TRBV6-1 and TRBJ1-6; TRBD1 aligns across 10 bases. CDR3 length equals 15 residues. The germline V gene has CDR1 MNHNS and CDR2 SASEGT. After removal of 6 bases from V and 3 bases from J, the junction contained 2 bases not matched to a gene. The CDR3: CASRGDRGYNSPLHF. The CDR3 coding sequence is TGTGCCAGCAGGGGGGACAGGGGCTATAATTCACCCCTCCACTTT.

This clonotype was seen repeatedly, ten times or more. V usage is TRBV10-3 and J usage is TRBJ2-3, with a possible D match to TRBD2 (7 bases). The CDR3 is made up of 14 amino acids. Per germline, CDR1 ENHRY and CDR2 SYGVKD. V was trimmed by 6 bases and J by 2 bases, leaving 12 bases between them. Here the CDR3 DNA reads TGTGCCATCAGGGATGGGGGGGCCACAGATACGCAGTATTTT. This sequence encodes CAIRDGGATDTQYF.

This clonotype came up many times. The chain recombines TRBV5-5 with TRBJ1-2; a possible D gene is TRBD1 (6 bases). The CDR3 sequence is 18 residues long. Trimming left V 3 bases short and J 3 bases short, with 24 bases between. The germline gives CDR1 SGHKS, CDR2 YYEKEE (reference sequence). The CDR3 DNA is TGTGCCAGCAGCTCATTACTCGAGAGGGGGAACAGCTACTATGGCTACACCTTC. Translating gives CASSSLLERGNSYYGYTF.

The chain links TRBV4-1 to TRBJ2-7; D unclear. Trimming left V 1 base short and J 5 bases short, with 12 bases between. CDR3 size: 14 residues. From germline, CDR1 is MGHRA and CDR2 YSYEKL. CDR3 sequence (DNA): TGCGCCAGCAGCCAAGGGCAGCTCCTCCACGAGCAGTACTTC. Its protein is CASSQGQLLHEQYF.

V usage is TRBV6-1 and J usage is TRBJ2-7; TRBD2 aligns across 12 bases. V lost 2 bases and J lost 1; bases outside the gene matches: 3. Germline loops: CDR1 MNHNS, CDR2 SASEGT. This CDR3 is 16 amino acids long. CDR3 nucleotide sequence: TGTGCCAGCAGTGAACTAGCGGGGGGGTTTTCCTACGAGCAGTACTTC. Translating it yields CASSELAGGFSYEQYF.

V gene TRBV6-2 or TRBV6-3 combines with J gene TRBJ1-2, with 8 bases fitting TRBD1. The germline V gene has CDR1 MNHEY and CDR2 SVGEGT. CDR3 length equals 13 residues. J was trimmed by 7 bases and V by 7 bases; bases with no gene match: 8. This CDR3 reads CASTGRGPTGYTF. CDR3 DNA sequence: TGTGCCAGCACCGGCAGGGGGCCTACTGGCTACACCTTC.

This clonotype was seen just once. One junction end does not reproduce the germline sequence, and a read error may be involved. The rearrangement links TRBV9 to TRBJ2-1; 8 bases align to TRBD1. The CDR3 is made up of 15 amino acids. Germline assignment: CDR1 SGDLS and CDR2 YYNGEE. For the CDR3, the DNA is TGTGCCAGCCGCGTAGCCAGGGGGCGATACAATGAGCAGTTCTTC. This codes for CASRVARGRYNEQFF.

V usage is TRBV4-1 and J usage is TRBJ2-7; 10 nucleotides match TRBD2. This CDR3 region has 18 residues. V gave up 0 bases and J gave up 0 bases; unmatched junction bases: 8. CDR1 MGHRA and CDR2 YSYEKL come from the germline V gene. The CDR3 protein is CASSQELPGLALSYEQYF. CDR3 DNA sequence: TGCGCCAGCAGCCAAGAGTTACCGGGACTAGCGCTCTCCTACGAGCAGTACTTC.

There are a few counts of this clonotype. The genes are TRBV5-1 and TRBJ2-5; D could derive from TRBD1 or TRBD2 (5 bases each). Trimming removed 4 bases from V and 3 bases from J, with 13 bases in between. This CDR3 is 14 amino acids long. The germline V gene encodes CDR1 SGHRS and CDR2 YFSETQ. CDR3: CASSLTGPKETQYF. In nucleotides, the CDR3 is TGCGCCAGCAGCCTCACGGGACCTAAAGAGACCCAGTACTTC.

This rearrangement joins TRBV11-2 to TRBJ1-3, with no clear D. The V and J ends lost 3 bases and 0 bases respectively, with 12 bases between them. Germline CDR1 is SGHAT and CDR2 is FQNNGV. The CDR3 extends over 16 amino acids. CDR3 protein: CASSLGGRSSGNTIYF. The CDR3 bases are TGTGCCAGCAGCTTGGGAGGACGGAGCTCTGGAAACACCATATATTTT.

This clonotype was observed a single time. The chain combines TRBV3-1 with TRBJ1-4; D might be TRBD1 (5 bases). Trimming shortened V by 0 bases and J by 1 base, and 15 bases separated the two germline ends. Germline CDR1 reads LGHDT; CDR2 reads YNNKEL (reference sequence). CDR3 length: 18 amino acids. CDR3 bases: TGTGCCAGCAGCCAAGATCCACATAAGCAGGGAACTAATGAAAAACTGTTTTTT. Protein product: CASSQDPHKQGTNEKLFF.

With regard to this clonotype: A read error may be the cause here, since a much bigger clone is one base away. The V call is TRBV6-2 or TRBV6-3, the J call TRBJ2-1; 7 bases are a match to TRBD2. This CDR3 has 14 residues. Germline values: CDR1 MNHEY, CDR2 SVGEGT. V dropped 6 bases and J dropped 4; count of bases not matched to a gene: 6. This CDR3 reads CASSATSAYNEQFF. The CDR3 nucleotides read TGTGCCAGCAGCGCCACTAGCGCGTACAATGAGCAGTTCTTC.

The chain couples TRBV20-1 to TRBJ2-3; TRBD2 matches at 7 bases. V was pared by 6 bases and J by 1 base, with 10 bases of the junction left unmatched. This CDR3 is 15 amino acids long. Germline V gives CDR1 DFQATT, CDR2 SNEGSKA (reference sequence). CDR3 in amino acids: CSAPSGEKGTDTQYF. In DNA, the CDR3 is TGCAGTGCACCGAGCGGGGAAAAGGGCACAGATACGCAGTATTTT.